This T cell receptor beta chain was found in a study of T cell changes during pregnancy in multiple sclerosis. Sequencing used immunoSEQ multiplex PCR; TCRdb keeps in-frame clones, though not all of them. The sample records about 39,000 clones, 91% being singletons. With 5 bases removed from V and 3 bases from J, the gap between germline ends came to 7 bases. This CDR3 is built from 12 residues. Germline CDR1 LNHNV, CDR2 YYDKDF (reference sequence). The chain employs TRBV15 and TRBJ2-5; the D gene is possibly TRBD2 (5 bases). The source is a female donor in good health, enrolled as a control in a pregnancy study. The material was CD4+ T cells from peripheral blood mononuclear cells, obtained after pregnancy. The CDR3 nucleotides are TGTGCCACCAGCCGGGGTGAAGAGACCCAGTACTTC. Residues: CATSRGEETQYF. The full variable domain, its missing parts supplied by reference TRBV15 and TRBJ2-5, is DAMVIQNPRYQVTQFGKPVTLSCSQTLNHNVMYWYQQKSSQAPKLLFHYYDKDFNNEADTPDNFQSRRPNTSFCFLDIRSPGLGDTAMYLCATSRGEETQYFGPGTRLLVL.